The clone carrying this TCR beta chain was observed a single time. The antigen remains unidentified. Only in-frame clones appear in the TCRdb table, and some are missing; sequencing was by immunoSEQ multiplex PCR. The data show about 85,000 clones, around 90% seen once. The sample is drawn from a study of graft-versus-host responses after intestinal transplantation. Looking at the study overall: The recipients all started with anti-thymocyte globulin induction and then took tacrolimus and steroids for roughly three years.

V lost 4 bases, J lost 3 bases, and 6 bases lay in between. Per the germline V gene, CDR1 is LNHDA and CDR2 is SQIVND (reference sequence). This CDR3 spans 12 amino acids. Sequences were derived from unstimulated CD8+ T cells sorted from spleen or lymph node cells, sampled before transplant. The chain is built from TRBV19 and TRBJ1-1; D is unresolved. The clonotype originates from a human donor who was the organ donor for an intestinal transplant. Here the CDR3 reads CASSKDYTEAFF. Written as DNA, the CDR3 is TGTGCCAGTAGTAAGGATTACACTGAAGCTTTCTTT.